The present TCR beta chain was sequenced within a study of T cells in Graves' hyperthyroidism and ophthalmopathy. Study-level information: Initial diagnosis, before any treatment, was when peripheral blood was collected.

Germline assignment: CDR1 SGHAT and CDR2 FQNNGV. After removal of 5 bases from V and 3 bases from J, the junction contained 9 bases not matched to a gene. The CDR3 is 16 amino acids. Whole-study results and caveats: In blood, most of the thyroid clonotypes expanded above 0.001 were also present.

This clonotype was detected ten times or more. What it binds is unknown. Amplification targeted TCR beta CDR3 regions from RNA transcripts. When the TCR CDR3 underwent first-round RT-PCR, the HTBI primer set was used. TCRdb processed the multiplex PCR reads anew with MiXCR; each CDR3 protein has one entry. Here the sample spans hundreds of thousands of distinct CDR3 sequences, 12% to 15% being singletons. The study based diagnoses on clinical symptoms, serum thyroxine and TRAb, thyroid ultrasound and orbital computed tomography. The sequenced material came from blood. The gene calls are TRBV11-2 and TRBJ1-5; 8 bases are a match to TRBD1. The sequence came from a woman younger than 30 with Graves' hyperthyroidism. In DNA, the CDR3 is TGTGCCAGCAGCCGTCGAGGGACAGGCTCCAATCAGCCCCAGCATTTT. Protein sequence: CASSRRGTGSNQPQHF.